This TCR beta chain came from a study of low-dose radiotherapy and immunotherapy resistance in tumors. About the study: On a schedule of every two weeks, intravenous cyclophosphamide at a dose of 200 mg/m2 was delivered one day before each radiation and immunotherapy administration. With cycle 1 day 1 as the start, patients took oral aspirin 300 mg daily for four cycles.

Time point here: before trial treatment. Administered to the donors were nivolumab, ipilimumab, aspirin, low-dose cyclophosphamide and low-dose radiotherapy. The V gene end was trimmed by 6 bases and the J gene end by 5 bases; junction bases not matched to a gene: 4. The CDR3 has 13 residues. cDNA synthesis used a TRAV/TRBV-specific primer set for both chains. It was with a constant-region primer and a V-primer adapter that TCRs were amplified over roughly 18 PCR cycles. A single record per CDR3 protein comes from TCRdb applying MiXCR to the reads. Of around 90,000 distinct CDR3 sequences in the sample, 15% to 20% are singletons; the top ten hold roughly 6%. By frequency in the sample, this clonotype is medium-sized (0.01 to 0.1%).

Specimen: PBMCs, collected before treatment. The clonotype comes from a male donor with prostate cancer. The rearrangement links TRBV12-3 or TRBV12-4 to TRBJ2-3; TRBD2 matches at 8 bases. The CDR3 sequence is CASSPGGGDTQYF. CDR3 DNA sequence: TGTGCCAGCAGCCCCGGGGGGGGAGATACGCAGTATTTT.